These 21 T cell receptor beta chains were sequenced from one sample in a study of OX40 agonist ivuxolimab in advanced cancers. Repertoires were generated with immunoSEQ multiplex PCR, while TCRdb's copy carries only in-frame clones and drops some. The sample includes approximately 120,000 clones, just under 95% seen only once; the top ten take roughly 0.85%. The source material was CD4+ or CD8+ T cells sorted from blood, sampled in a trial of the OX40 agonist ivuxolimab. Source of these receptors: an adult with an advanced solid tumor such as melanoma, head and neck, liver or kidney cancer.

J is TRBJ1-5 and V is TRBV7-8; tentative D call: TRBD1 (5 bases). The CDR3 is made up of 17 amino acids. Trimming pared 2 bases from V and 5 bases from J, leaving 19 bases between. In germline, CDR1 is SGHVS, CDR2 FQNEAQ. The CDR3 DNA sequence: TGTGCCAGCAGCTTAAGCCCGTACCGGGGGAACGATCAGCCCCAGCATTTT. It translates to CASSLSPYRGNDQPQHF.

The chain has TRBV19 and TRBJ1-1; D is ambiguous. Germline CDR1 and CDR2: LNHDA and SQIVND (reference sequence). CDR3 length: 13 amino acids. The ends were cut back, 7 bases at V and 3 bases at J, with 12 bases in the middle. The chain's CDR3 is CASKRQADTEAFF. Written as DNA, the CDR3 is TGTGCCAGTAAGCGGCAGGCCGACACTGAAGCTTTCTTT.

This clone was picked up one time. This chain uses TRBV25-1 with TRBJ2-3; the match to TRBD2 covers 7 bases. The CDR3 has 15 residues. CDR1 MGHDK and CDR2 SYGVNS come from the germline V gene. V lost 1 base, J lost 5 bases, and 6 bases stayed unmatched. This CDR3 reads CASSESGRGEDTQYF. CDR3 coding DNA: TGTGCCAGCAGTGAATCGGGGAGGGGAGAAGATACGCAGTATTTT.

The V call is TRBV19, the J call TRBJ2-7, with D perhaps matching TRBD2 (7 bases). This CDR3 region has 15 residues. The germline CDR1 and CDR2 sequences are LNHDA and SQIVND (reference sequence). V lost 5 bases and J lost 1, with 15 bases in between. CDR3 loop: CASSLSRGGSYEQYF. CDR3 nucleotides: TGTGCCAGTAGTCTGTCGAGGGGGGGGTCCTACGAGCAGTACTTC. The entire variable domain, with the rest obtained from reference TRBV19 and TRBJ2-7, is as follows: DGGITQSPKYLFRKEGQNVTLSCEQNLNHDAMYWYRQDPGQGLRLIYYSQIVNDFQKGDIAEGYSVSREKKESFPLTVTSAQKNPTAFYLCASSLSRGGSYEQYFGPGTRLTVT.

Written as DNA, the CDR3 is TGTGCCAGCAGTTTAATCGGGGCGGGTCCACCCTACGAGCAGTACTTC. Translation gives CASSLIGAGPPYEQYF. This rearrangement joins TRBV28 to TRBJ2-7; TRBD1 or TRBD2 may be the D gene (5 bases each). This CDR3 has 16 residues. Germline CDR1 MDHEN, CDR2 SYDVKM. Trimming left V 2 bases short and J 2 bases short, with 16 bases between. The whole variable domain, remainder taken from reference TRBV28 and TRBJ2-7, is DVKVTQSSRYLVKRTGEKVFLECVQDMDHENMFWYRQDPGLGLRLIYFSYDVKMKEKGDIPEGYSVSREKKERFSLILESASTNQTSMYLCASSLIGAGPPYEQYFGPGTRLTVT.

The chain has TRBV9 and TRBJ2-3; 11 bases map to TRBD2. Trimming cost V 0 bases and J 4 bases; bases outside gene matches: 4. This CDR3 comprises 16 residues. Germline V gene data show CDR1 as SGDLS and CDR2 as YYNGEE. CDR3 DNA: TGTGCCAGCAGCGTAGTAACTAGCGGGAGTGCAGATACGCAGTATTTT. It codes for CASSVVTSGSADTQYF. Variable domain in full (rest from reference TRBV9 and TRBJ2-3): DSGVTQTPKHLITATGQRVTLRCSPRSGDLSVYWYQQSLDQGLQFLIQYYNGEERAKGNILERFSAQQFPDLHSELNLSSLELGDSALYFCASSVVTSGSADTQYFGPGTRLTVL.

The rearrangement links TRBV30 to TRBJ1-1; D is ambiguous. The CDR3 has 15 amino acids. The germline gives CDR1 GTSNPN, CDR2 SVGIG (reference sequence). V was trimmed by 2 bases and J by 0 bases, leaving 13 bases between them. The DNA for the CDR3 is TGTGCCTGGAGTACCCCCCCGACTTTGAACACTGAAGCTTTCTTT. It specifies CAWSTPPTLNTEAFF.

The chain carries TRBV1 and TRBJ1-1; TRBD1 is taken as the D call from the table, unchecked against the DNA. TRBV1 is classified as a pseudogene. CDR3 length: 17 amino acids. The DNA of the CDR3 is TGCACCAGCAGCCAAGATCAGGACAGGGACCCTAACACTGAAGCTTTCTTT. Amino acid sequence: CTSSQDQDRDPNTEAFF.

This sequence joins TRBV9 and TRBJ2-3; 14 bases map to TRBD2. J gave up 4 bases and V 4 bases, and 8 bases lay outside the gene matches. The CDR3 consists of 17 residues. The germline gives CDR1 SGDLS, CDR2 YYNGEE. The CDR3 region has the DNA TGTGCCAGCAGCAACCCGAAGACTAGCGGGAGGGCAGATACGCAGTATTTT. This gives the protein CASSNPKTSGRADTQYF.

The gene calls are TRBV5-1 and TRBJ2-7; a weak D match, TRBD1 (5 bases). This CDR3 comprises 12 residues. Trimming left V 4 bases short and J 4 bases short, with 9 bases between. Germline V gene sequence: CDR1 SGHRS, CDR2 YFSETQ. As DNA, the CDR3 is TGCGCCAGCAGCCCCGACAGTTACGAGCAGTACTTC. Protein: CASSPDSYEQYF.

CDR3: CSVEEGQGATEAFF. Here the CDR3 DNA reads TGCAGCGTTGAAGAGGGACAGGGGGCGACTGAAGCTTTCTTT. The gene calls are TRBV29-1 and TRBJ1-1; 12 bases are shared with TRBD1. Germline assignment: CDR1 SQVTM and CDR2 ANQGSEA. The CDR3 has 14 amino acids. V shed 0 bases, J shed 5 bases, and the junction held 1 base outside the gene matches.

V is TRBV28 and J is TRBJ1-1; D not resolved. The ends were cut back, 4 bases at V and 4 bases at J, with 4 bases in the middle. The CDR3 sequence is 11 residues long. Germline V CDR1 and CDR2: MDHEN, SYDVKM. The CDR3, as DNA: TGTGCCAGCAGTTCCCCCACTGAAGCTTTCTTT. This gives the protein CASSSPTEAFF.

The V gene is TRBV28, the J gene TRBJ1-4, with no clear D. In germline, CDR1 is MDHEN, CDR2 SYDVKM. The V and J ends lost 3 bases and 8 bases respectively, with 7 bases between them. This CDR3 has 12 residues. The CDR3 sequence: CASSFLNEKLFF. DNA of the CDR3: TGTGCCAGCAGTTTTCTTAACGAAAAACTGTTTTTT.

CDR3 sequence: CASSGSGTSADTGELFF. For the CDR3, the DNA is TGTGCCAGCAGCGGCTCCGGGACTAGCGCCGACACCGGGGAGCTGTTTTTT. This chain links TRBV9 with TRBJ2-2, with 10 bases that match TRBD2. CDR1 is SGDLS, CDR2 YYNGEE, per germline. The CDR3 is 17 residues long. J was trimmed by 3 bases and V by 3 bases; bases with no gene match: 8.

This clone was recorded a few times. The V call is TRBV4-2, the J call TRBJ2-5, with D possibly TRBD1 on 6 matching bases. V lost 7 bases, J lost 4 bases, and 13 bases lay in between. Looked up from germline, CDR1 is LGHNA and CDR2 is YNFKEQ. The CDR3 contains 13 residues. This CDR3 reads CASKRGSGETQYF. In DNA, the CDR3 is TGTGCCAGCAAGAGGGGGAGCGGAGAGACCCAGTACTTC.

V is TRBV7-2 and J is TRBJ1-2; TRBD1 matches 7 bases. The CDR3 is 18 residues long. The J segment lost 4 bases and the V segment lost 4 bases, leaving 18 bases of the junction unmatched. The germline V gene has CDR1 SGHTA and CDR2 FQGNSA. The CDR3 bases are TGTGCCAGCAGCTCTGTAATCTTGACAGGGAACCTTTTCTATGGCTACACCTTC. Amino acids: CASSSVILTGNLFYGYTF. Variable domain in full (rest from reference TRBV7-2 and TRBJ1-2): GAGVSQSPSNKVTEKGKDVELRCDPISGHTALYWYRQSLGQGLEFLIYFQGNSAPDKSGLPSDRFSAERTGGSVSTLTIQRTQQEDSAVYLCASSSVILTGNLFYGYTFGSGTRLTVV.

This chain links TRBV28 with TRBJ2-7; 10 bases agree with TRBD2. Trimming took 5 bases from V and 2 from J; bases not matched to a gene: 9. This CDR3 spans 16 amino acids. Germline CDR1 reads MDHEN; CDR2 reads SYDVKM. DNA for the CDR3: TGTGCCAGCAGTCCCCCGGGACTAGCGTCAACCTACGAGCAGTACTTC. Its protein is CASSPPGLASTYEQYF.

This rearrangement joins TRBV19 to TRBJ1-1; a possible D gene is TRBD1 (5 bases). Per germline, CDR1 LNHDA and CDR2 SQIVND (reference sequence). The CDR3 has 15 amino acids. Trimming removed 1 base at V and 4 bases at J, with 13 bases between. CDR3: CASSIAGTETTEAFF. CDR3 bases: TGTGCCAGTAGTATAGCCGGGACCGAGACCACTGAAGCTTTCTTT.

This chain uses TRBV9 with TRBJ2-5; no clear D gene. The J call may be mistaken, given a closer DNA end match to TRBJ2-7. The germline gives CDR1 SGDLS, CDR2 YYNGEE. The CDR3 has 16 amino acids. The CDR3 spells CASSVGPTGYSYEQYF. The CDR3 DNA sequence: TGTGCCAGCAGCGTAGGACCGACTGGATACTCCTACGAGCAGTACTTC.

The chain links TRBV7-9 to TRBJ1-1; 8 bases agree with TRBD1. The germline CDR1 and CDR2 sequences are SEHNR and FQNEAQ (reference sequence). The junction had 7 bases not matched to a gene; V was cut back by 1 base and J by 0 bases. This CDR3 region has 17 residues. For the CDR3, the DNA is TGTGCCAGCAGCTTAGGGCAGGGGGCCAGAATGAACACTGAAGCTTTCTTT. Encoded protein: CASSLGQGARMNTEAFF.

This clone has only one observation. V is TRBV27 and J is TRBJ1-4; D perhaps matches TRBD1 (5 bases). This CDR3 spans 14 amino acids. Trimming cost V 4 bases and J 8 bases, with 14 bases left between them. CDR1 and CDR2 from the germline V gene are MNHEY and SMNVEV (reference sequence). The chain's CDR3 is CASSSTVSGEKLFF. DNA for the CDR3: TGTGCCAGCAGTTCGACAGTTTCGGGCGAAAAACTGTTTTTT.